What follows describes a single T cell receptor (beta chain). The method was immunoSEQ multiplex PCR; TCRdb's version includes in-frame clones alone and lacks a portion of them. The profile covers about 51,000 clones, with about 88% appearing a single time and around 40% taken by the ten largest. V was clipped by 5 bases and J by 8 bases, with 18 bases between them. This CDR3 has 15 amino acids. The germline V gene has CDR1 SGHTA and CDR2 FQGTGA. This sample was taken from a study of control samples from healthy donors and cancer patients. The sequenced sample consisted of PBMCs. This clonotype was obtained from a man aged 50 or older with head and neck cancer. The genes are TRBV7-3 and TRBJ1-4; D not resolved. The CDR3 bases are TGTGCCAGCAGCCAAGCAGGTACCCCGGGCGAAAAACTGTTTTTT. Translation gives CASSQAGTPGEKLFF.